This TCR beta chain originates from a study of T cells expressing NK-cell markers (dated by TCRdb to about 2020). Notes on the research overall: Three sorted T-cell subsets (CD3+CD56+NKG2C+, CD3+CD56+NKG2C- and CD3+CD56-NKG2C+) from several donors had their TCR beta-chain repertoires profiled. Sequencing of the libraries produced 2 x 150 bp reads on Illumina HiSeq 2000/2500, MiSeq or NextSeq. Of the eight sequenced donors, seven were found to be HCMV-seropositive and one was found to be HCMV-seronegative. Randomly selected healthy volunteers, three men and five women, were used as the eight sequenced donors. Study-wide conclusions, independent of this receptor: Those dominant clonotypes were again the most abundant among CD3+CD56-NKG2C+ cells in several donors, at about 28.3-60.1%. In six donors, the dominant CD3+CD56+NKG2C+ clonotypes ranked among the top 10 CD8+ clonotypes, making up 1.0-7.0% of CD8+ T cells. Whether the expanded NKG2C-expressing T cell clones were specific for HCMV antigens was left unclear.

About this clonotype: Its antigen is unknown.

CDR1 is given as LNHNV and CDR2 as YYDKDF, both from the germline V gene (reference sequence). Counted from cysteine to phenylalanine, this CDR3 has 15 amino acids. The coding DNA is unavailable. Sequencing used an Illumina HiSeq 2000. TCR beta cDNA libraries were prepared using 5'RACE template switching, which introduced a universal primer site and unique molecular identifiers. cDNA synthesis was primed from the TCR beta constant segment, followed by two successive PCR amplification steps. Under the source paper's analysis protocol: Reads were demultiplexed and grouped by UMI with MIGEC, and clonotypes were assembled and quantified with MiTCR. To exclude erroneous sequences, only TCR cDNA sequences supported by at least two reads were retained. The tcR package was used for downstream repertoire analysis, and clonotypes were matched across fractions by CDR3 nucleotide sequence plus V segment. VDJmatch was used to annotate antigen specificity against VDJdb, with one amino acid substitution in CDR3 permitted. Each CDR3 protein sequence appears as one entry after TCRdb reprocessed the reads, and no DNA is included. TCRdb's processing, not the study's, gives the V and J calls here. The table for this sample records some 340,000 distinct CDR3 sequences. 5% to 5.5% of the sample rests with the top ten.

To determine HCMV serostatus, a commercial ELISA kit was used to detect HCMV-specific IgG in serum. Ficoll density gradient centrifugation was used to isolate peripheral blood mononuclear cells from blood. Sequenced sample: blood T cells: a sorted CD56 or NKG2C T cell subset, CD4+ or CD8+ T cells, or bulk PBMC T cells (not recorded which). This sequence uses TRBV15 and TRBJ2-3; with no DNA, the TCRdb D assignment of TRBD1 cannot be verified. This receptor was taken from a man aged 18-75 years in good health. Here the CDR3 is given as CATRSMGVVTDTQYF. The CDR3 plus the reference TRBV15 and TRBJ2-3 genes for the other parts give the full variable domain: DAMVIQNPRYQVTQFGKPVTLSCSQTLNHNVMYWYQQKSSQAPKLLFHYYDKDFNNEADTPDNFQSRRPNTSFCFLDIRSPGLGDTAMYLCATRSMGVVTDTQYFGPGTRLTVL.